The 27 T cell receptor beta chains below come from one sample, sequenced in a study of regulatory T cells in long-lasting Graves disease. Through Arm-PCR of CDR3 regions and iRepertoire HTBI primers, TCR beta libraries were built. TCRdb redid the calling of the multiplex PCR reads with MiXCR, one entry per CDR3 protein. The sample lists around 460,000 distinct CDR3 sequences, around 13% occurring once. Time point noted: newly diagnosed GD, antithyroid drugs for less than 3 months. PBMC-derived RNA was used for the TCR library. This sample also appeared in a second study, on T cells in Graves' hyperthyroidism and ophthalmopathy.

The sample consisted of peripheral blood mononuclear cells (PBMCs), taken at new diagnosis, from a patient treated with antithyroid drugs. These receptor sequences come from a woman aged 45-60 years with Graves disease.

This clonotype showed up many times. The chain recombines TRBV28 with TRBJ2-5; D is unclear. The V gene's germline CDR1 is MDHEN and CDR2 SYDVKM. The CDR3 covers 11 residues. Trimming took 8 bases from V and 5 from J, leaving 9 bases between them. CDR3 region: CASGMTETQYF. Here the CDR3 DNA reads TGTGCCAGCGGTATGACGGAGACCCAGTACTTC. The variable domain in full, with the rest retrieved from reference TRBV28 and TRBJ2-5, is DVKVTQSSRYLVKRTGEKVFLECVQDMDHENMFWYRQDPGLGLRLIYFSYDVKMKEKGDIPEGYSVSREKKERFSLILESASTNQTSMYLCASGMTETQYFGPGTRLLVL.

This clonotype appeared a few times. This sequence joins TRBV7-8 and TRBJ1-1; TRBD1 is a possible D gene (5 bases). Germline CDR1 SGHVS, CDR2 FQNEAQ. The CDR3 has 14 amino acids. The ends were cut back, 5 bases at V and 4 bases at J, with 14 bases in the middle. The DNA of the CDR3 is TGTGCCAGCAGCACCGATCGGGGACCCACTGAAGCTTTCTTT. It codes for CASSTDRGPTEAFF.

Notes on this clonotype: A much larger clone differs by one base, so this may be a read error. The rearrangement uses TRBV27 and TRBJ1-2, with D perhaps TRBD1 (5 bases). The CDR3 extends over 16 amino acids. Germline-derived CDR1 and CDR2 are MNHEY and SMNVEV (reference sequence). CDR3 nucleotides: TGTGCCAGCAGTCCCTATAGGGACCCAGCTAACTATAGCTACACCTTC. Translated: CASSPYRDPANYSYTF.

This clonotype was detected many times. At one boundary the junction diverges from the germline segment, which might be a read error. This chain connects TRBV28 to TRBJ1-2, with D perhaps matching TRBD1 (5 bases). CDR3 length equals 13 residues. CDR1 is MDHEN and CDR2 is SYDVKM in the germline V gene. CDR3 coding DNA: TGTGCCAACAGTTTGGGGGGTGTCTATGGCTACACCTTC. It codes for CANSLGGVYGYTF.

This clonotype was counted many times. The chain combines TRBV3-1 with TRBJ2-7; D is uncertain. This CDR3 is 15 amino acids long. The V end was cut by 1 base, the J end by 2 bases, with 12 bases between. In germline, CDR1 is LGHDT, CDR2 YNNKEL (reference sequence). In nucleotides, the CDR3 is TGTGCCAGCAGCCAAGTTTTCGACCCAACCTACGAGCAGTACTTC. As protein: CASSQVFDPTYEQYF.

This clonotype was seen a handful of times. The V and J genes are TRBV5-6 and TRBJ1-2, with 9 nucleotides matching TRBD1. The CDR3 sequence is 17 residues long. The germline V gene has CDR1 SGHDT and CDR2 YYEEEE. Trimming at V came to 3 bases and at J to 2 bases, leaving 11 bases not matched to a gene. CDR3 residues: CASSSPGQGWRNYGYTF. Written as DNA, the CDR3 is TGTGCCAGCAGCTCACCGGGACAGGGCTGGAGGAACTATGGCTACACCTTC. Using reference TRBV5-6 and TRBJ1-2 for the parts outside the CDR3, the full variable domain is DAGVTQSPTHLIKTRGQQVTLRCSPKSGHDTVSWYQQALGQGPQFIFQYYEEEERQRGNFPDRFSGHQFPNYSSELNVNALLLGDSALYLCASSSPGQGWRNYGYTFGSGTRLTVV.

Many counts were recorded for this clonotype. The chain joins TRBV9 to TRBJ2-2; TRBD2 agrees at 10 bases. Trimming cost V 0 bases and J 7 bases; bases outside gene matches: 6. From germline, CDR1 is SGDLS and CDR2 YYNGEE. The CDR3 consists of 16 residues. The CDR3 sequence is CASSVDLAGAVGELFF. CDR3 coding DNA: TGTGCCAGCAGCGTAGATCTAGCGGGAGCGGTCGGGGAGCTGTTTTTT.

This clonotype was counted ten times or more. This CDR3 is CASSYRSSGQIQKGYNEQFF. The CDR3 DNA sequence: TGTGCCAGCAGTTACCGATCTAGCGGGCAGATCCAAAAAGGGTACAATGAGCAGTTCTTC. The V and J genes are TRBV6-5 and TRBJ2-1, with TRBD2 identical over 8 bases. The CDR3 sequence is 20 residues long. Trimming took 2 bases from V and 4 from J; bases not matched to a gene: 19. Germline V gene sequence: CDR1 MNHEY, CDR2 SVGAGI.

This clonotype was seen repeatedly, ten times or more. The CDR3 sequence: CAISRDANEKLFF. DNA of the CDR3: TGTGCCATCAGTCGCGATGCTAATGAAAAACTGTTTTTT. The chain carries TRBV10-3 and TRBJ1-4; D ambiguous. The CDR3 length is 13 residues. Trimming pared 5 bases from V and 3 bases from J, leaving 7 bases between. Looked up from germline, CDR1 is ENHRY and CDR2 is SYGVKD.

This clonotype was recorded many times. The gene calls are TRBV5-1 and TRBJ2-1; 12 positions match TRBD2. The germline V gene has CDR1 SGHRS and CDR2 YFSETQ. V lost 9 bases and J lost 5; bases outside the gene matches: 6. The CDR3 consists of 14 residues. The CDR3 DNA reads as TGCGCCACGTCGAGACTAGCGGGAGACAATGAGCAGTTCTTC. Its protein product is CATSRLAGDNEQFF.

This clonotype was counted between two and nine times. The chain recombines TRBV5-1 with TRBJ2-7; tentatively, D is TRBD1 (6 bases). This CDR3 is 14 amino acids long. V lost 3 bases to trimming and J lost 5 bases, with 15 bases between them. Germline values: CDR1 SGHRS, CDR2 YFSETQ. The DNA for the CDR3 is TGCGCCAGCAGCTCAAACCAGGGGCTCGACGAGCAGTACTTC. Its translation: CASSSNQGLDEQYF.

In this sample, this clonotype turned up a few times. The chain has TRBV20-1 and TRBJ1-2; D is unresolved. Germline assignment: CDR1 DFQATT and CDR2 SNEGSKA (reference sequence). The germline V and J ends were trimmed by 2 bases and 8 bases, with 15 bases remaining between them. There are 13 residues in the CDR3. The DNA of the CDR3 is TGCAGTGCTAGACCCAATGGATCAGGCGGCTACACCTTC. This translates into CSARPNGSGGYTF.

This clonotype was recorded at least ten times. This chain uses TRBV30 with TRBJ2-5; TRBD2 might be the D (6 bases). CDR3 length: 11 amino acids. The germline gives CDR1 GTSNPN, CDR2 SVGIG (reference sequence). In nucleotides, the CDR3 is TGTGCTTCGGAGGGAGAAGAGACCCAGTACTTC. Protein: CASEGEETQYF.

The sample holds many counts of this clonotype. This chain joins TRBV28 and TRBJ2-5; TRBD2 agrees at 12 bases. In germline, CDR1 is MDHEN, CDR2 SYDVKM. V shed 2 bases, J shed 4 bases, and the junction held 5 bases outside the gene matches. This CDR3 contains 16 residues. The DNA for the CDR3 is TGTGCCAGCAGTTTAAGGCTAGCGGGAGGGCCAGAGACCCAGTACTTC. Translated: CASSLRLAGGPETQYF.

This clonotype turned up a few times. The J gene is TRBJ2-1, the V gene TRBV2; weak D call: TRBD2 (6 bases). CDR3 length: 12 amino acids. Trimming took 7 bases from V and 12 from J, leaving 16 bases between them. Germline V CDR1 and CDR2: SNHLY, FYNNEI. The CDR3 DNA is TGTGCCAGCATGAGACCTAACGGGAGGCAGTTCTTC. Translating it yields CASMRPNGRQFF.

This chain joins TRBV7-8 and TRBJ1-5, with 7 nucleotides matching TRBD1. V was pared by 1 base and J by 7 bases, with 13 bases of the junction left unmatched. The CDR3 extends over 17 amino acids. Germline-derived CDR1 and CDR2 are SGHVS and FQNEAQ. The CDR3 is CASSLVPLYRGGQPQHF. The CDR3 region has the DNA TGTGCCAGCAGCTTAGTACCGCTATACAGGGGAGGACAGCCCCAGCATTTT.

This clonotype was picked up many times. This chain connects TRBV5-6 to TRBJ2-1, with 13 bases aligning to TRBD2. This CDR3 is 15 amino acids long. Germline values: CDR1 SGHDT, CDR2 YYEEEE. J gave up 5 bases and V 5 bases, and 4 bases lay outside the gene matches. The CDR3 is CASRRLAGGDNEQFF. CDR3 sequence (DNA): TGTGCCAGCAGACGACTAGCGGGAGGTGACAATGAGCAGTTCTTC.

This clonotype showed up just once. Possible read error: a much larger clone is one base away. This chain joins TRBV28 and TRBJ2-7; D gene unclear. Looked up from germline, CDR1 is MDHEN and CDR2 is SYDVKM. The CDR3 loop spans 13 amino acids. CDR3 sequence (DNA): TGTGCCAGCAAGAACCCAGCATCCTACGATCAGTACTTC. It is translated as CASKNPASYDQYF. The full variable domain, in which reference TRBV28 and TRBJ2-7 provide the parts outside the CDR3, is DVKVTQSSRYLVKRTGEKVFLECVQDMDHENMFWYRQDPGLGLRLIYFSYDVKMKEKGDIPEGYSVSREKKERFSLILESASTNQTSMYLCASKNPASYDQYFGPGTRLTVT.

This clonotype has a count of ten or more. The chain joins TRBV14 to TRBJ2-3; 10 nucleotides align to TRBD2. Germline V gene sequence: CDR1 SGHDN, CDR2 FVKESK. Trimming at V came to 3 bases and at J to 5 bases, leaving 20 bases not matched to a gene. The CDR3 covers 20 residues. CDR3 sequence reads: CASSHPDRPSGRPSGDTQYF. CDR3 sequence (DNA): TGTGCCAGCAGCCACCCAGACAGGCCTAGCGGGAGACCGTCGGGAGATACGCAGTATTTT. Full variable domain (rest looked up from reference TRBV14 and TRBJ2-3): EAGVTQFPSHSVIEKGQTVTLRCDPISGHDNLYWYRRVMGKEIKFLLHFVKESKQDESGMPNNRFLAERTGGTYSTLKVQPAELEDSGVYFCASSHPDRPSGRPSGDTQYFGPGTRLTVL.

This clonotype was detected many times. The V call is TRBV12-3 or TRBV12-4, the J call TRBJ2-1; the match to TRBD2 covers 14 bases. V was pared by 5 bases and J by 9 bases, with 6 bases of the junction left unmatched. This CDR3 contains 15 residues. The CDR3 reads CASSGTSGSRGEQFF. CDR3 in DNA: TGTGCCAGCAGTGGGACTAGCGGGAGTCGGGGTGAGCAGTTCTTC.

The rearrangement links TRBV18 to TRBJ2-3, with 8 bases that match TRBD1. Germline CDR1 is KGHSH and CDR2 is LQKENI. This CDR3 is built from 17 residues. Unmatched junction bases numbered 6, after V lost 1 base and J lost 0 bases. CDR3 region: CASSPRMGQDSTDTQYF. The CDR3 DNA reads TGTGCCAGCTCACCACGTATGGGACAGGATAGCACAGATACGCAGTATTTT.

The chain carries TRBV7-3 and TRBJ2-5, with 7 bases fitting TRBD1. From germline, CDR1 is SGHTA and CDR2 FQGTGA. Losses at the gene ends were 0 bases for V and 1 base for J; bases not matched to a gene: 2. The CDR3 contains 15 residues. CDR3 nucleotides: TGTGCCAGCAGCTTAACGGGACAGCCCCAAGAGACCCAGTACTTC. Translating gives CASSLTGQPQETQYF.

The CDR3 sequence is CASSPTGFTDTQYF. The DNA for the CDR3 is TGTGCCAGCTCACCAACAGGGTTCACAGATACGCAGTATTTT. The chain recombines TRBV18 with TRBJ2-3, with D possibly TRBD1 on 6 matching bases. The germline CDR1 and CDR2 sequences are KGHSH and LQKENI. V shed 2 bases and J shed 2 bases, with 8 bases lying between them. The CDR3 has 14 amino acids.

This clonotype was seen ten or more times. The chain carries TRBV28 and TRBJ2-7; 9 nucleotides align to TRBD2. Trimming removed 6 bases from V and 3 bases from J; junction bases left unmatched: 9. CDR1 is MDHEN, CDR2 SYDVKM, per germline. CDR3 length: 15 residues. CDR3 coding DNA: TGTGCCAGCAGCCTTACTAGCGGGCGACGCTACGAGCAGTACTTC. This translates into CASSLTSGRRYEQYF. The variable domain in full, with the rest retrieved from reference TRBV28 and TRBJ2-7, is DVKVTQSSRYLVKRTGEKVFLECVQDMDHENMFWYRQDPGLGLRLIYFSYDVKMKEKGDIPEGYSVSREKKERFSLILESASTNQTSMYLCASSLTSGRRYEQYFGPGTRLTVT.

The chain combines TRBV19 with TRBJ2-1, with 10 bases aligning to TRBD1. The CDR3 sequence is 15 residues long. Germline CDR1 and CDR2: LNHDA and SQIVND (reference sequence). V was clipped by 3 bases and J by 4 bases; unmatched bases: 3. The CDR3 loop is CASSMGTGAYNEQFF. The CDR3 DNA is TGTGCCAGTAGTATGGGGACAGGGGCTTACAATGAGCAGTTCTTC.

This clonotype showed up many times. The chain is built from TRBV29-1 and TRBJ1-1; tentatively, D is TRBD1 (5 bases). CDR1 is SQVTM and CDR2 is ANQGSEA in the germline V gene. This CDR3 is built from 11 residues. V gave up 1 base and J gave up 10 bases, with 10 bases separating them. Here the CDR3 DNA reads TGCAGCGTTGAAGTTCAGGGTGCAGCTTTCTTT. Residues: CSVEVQGAAFF. The entire variable domain, with the rest obtained from reference TRBV29-1 and TRBJ1-1, is as follows: SAVISQKPSRDICQRGTSLTIQCQVDSQVTMMFWYRQQPGQSLTLIATANQGSEATYESGFVIDKFPISRPNLTFSTLTVSNMSPEDSSIYLCSVEVQGAAFFGQGTRLTVV.

The chain carries TRBV27 and TRBJ1-6; D is undetermined. The CDR3 consists of 13 residues. Trimming pared 5 bases from V and 7 bases from J, leaving 9 bases between. In germline, CDR1 is MNHEY, CDR2 SMNVEV (reference sequence). CDR3 region: CASSPKVNSPLHF. CDR3 nucleotides: TGTGCCAGCAGTCCAAAGGTCAATTCACCCCTCCACTTT.